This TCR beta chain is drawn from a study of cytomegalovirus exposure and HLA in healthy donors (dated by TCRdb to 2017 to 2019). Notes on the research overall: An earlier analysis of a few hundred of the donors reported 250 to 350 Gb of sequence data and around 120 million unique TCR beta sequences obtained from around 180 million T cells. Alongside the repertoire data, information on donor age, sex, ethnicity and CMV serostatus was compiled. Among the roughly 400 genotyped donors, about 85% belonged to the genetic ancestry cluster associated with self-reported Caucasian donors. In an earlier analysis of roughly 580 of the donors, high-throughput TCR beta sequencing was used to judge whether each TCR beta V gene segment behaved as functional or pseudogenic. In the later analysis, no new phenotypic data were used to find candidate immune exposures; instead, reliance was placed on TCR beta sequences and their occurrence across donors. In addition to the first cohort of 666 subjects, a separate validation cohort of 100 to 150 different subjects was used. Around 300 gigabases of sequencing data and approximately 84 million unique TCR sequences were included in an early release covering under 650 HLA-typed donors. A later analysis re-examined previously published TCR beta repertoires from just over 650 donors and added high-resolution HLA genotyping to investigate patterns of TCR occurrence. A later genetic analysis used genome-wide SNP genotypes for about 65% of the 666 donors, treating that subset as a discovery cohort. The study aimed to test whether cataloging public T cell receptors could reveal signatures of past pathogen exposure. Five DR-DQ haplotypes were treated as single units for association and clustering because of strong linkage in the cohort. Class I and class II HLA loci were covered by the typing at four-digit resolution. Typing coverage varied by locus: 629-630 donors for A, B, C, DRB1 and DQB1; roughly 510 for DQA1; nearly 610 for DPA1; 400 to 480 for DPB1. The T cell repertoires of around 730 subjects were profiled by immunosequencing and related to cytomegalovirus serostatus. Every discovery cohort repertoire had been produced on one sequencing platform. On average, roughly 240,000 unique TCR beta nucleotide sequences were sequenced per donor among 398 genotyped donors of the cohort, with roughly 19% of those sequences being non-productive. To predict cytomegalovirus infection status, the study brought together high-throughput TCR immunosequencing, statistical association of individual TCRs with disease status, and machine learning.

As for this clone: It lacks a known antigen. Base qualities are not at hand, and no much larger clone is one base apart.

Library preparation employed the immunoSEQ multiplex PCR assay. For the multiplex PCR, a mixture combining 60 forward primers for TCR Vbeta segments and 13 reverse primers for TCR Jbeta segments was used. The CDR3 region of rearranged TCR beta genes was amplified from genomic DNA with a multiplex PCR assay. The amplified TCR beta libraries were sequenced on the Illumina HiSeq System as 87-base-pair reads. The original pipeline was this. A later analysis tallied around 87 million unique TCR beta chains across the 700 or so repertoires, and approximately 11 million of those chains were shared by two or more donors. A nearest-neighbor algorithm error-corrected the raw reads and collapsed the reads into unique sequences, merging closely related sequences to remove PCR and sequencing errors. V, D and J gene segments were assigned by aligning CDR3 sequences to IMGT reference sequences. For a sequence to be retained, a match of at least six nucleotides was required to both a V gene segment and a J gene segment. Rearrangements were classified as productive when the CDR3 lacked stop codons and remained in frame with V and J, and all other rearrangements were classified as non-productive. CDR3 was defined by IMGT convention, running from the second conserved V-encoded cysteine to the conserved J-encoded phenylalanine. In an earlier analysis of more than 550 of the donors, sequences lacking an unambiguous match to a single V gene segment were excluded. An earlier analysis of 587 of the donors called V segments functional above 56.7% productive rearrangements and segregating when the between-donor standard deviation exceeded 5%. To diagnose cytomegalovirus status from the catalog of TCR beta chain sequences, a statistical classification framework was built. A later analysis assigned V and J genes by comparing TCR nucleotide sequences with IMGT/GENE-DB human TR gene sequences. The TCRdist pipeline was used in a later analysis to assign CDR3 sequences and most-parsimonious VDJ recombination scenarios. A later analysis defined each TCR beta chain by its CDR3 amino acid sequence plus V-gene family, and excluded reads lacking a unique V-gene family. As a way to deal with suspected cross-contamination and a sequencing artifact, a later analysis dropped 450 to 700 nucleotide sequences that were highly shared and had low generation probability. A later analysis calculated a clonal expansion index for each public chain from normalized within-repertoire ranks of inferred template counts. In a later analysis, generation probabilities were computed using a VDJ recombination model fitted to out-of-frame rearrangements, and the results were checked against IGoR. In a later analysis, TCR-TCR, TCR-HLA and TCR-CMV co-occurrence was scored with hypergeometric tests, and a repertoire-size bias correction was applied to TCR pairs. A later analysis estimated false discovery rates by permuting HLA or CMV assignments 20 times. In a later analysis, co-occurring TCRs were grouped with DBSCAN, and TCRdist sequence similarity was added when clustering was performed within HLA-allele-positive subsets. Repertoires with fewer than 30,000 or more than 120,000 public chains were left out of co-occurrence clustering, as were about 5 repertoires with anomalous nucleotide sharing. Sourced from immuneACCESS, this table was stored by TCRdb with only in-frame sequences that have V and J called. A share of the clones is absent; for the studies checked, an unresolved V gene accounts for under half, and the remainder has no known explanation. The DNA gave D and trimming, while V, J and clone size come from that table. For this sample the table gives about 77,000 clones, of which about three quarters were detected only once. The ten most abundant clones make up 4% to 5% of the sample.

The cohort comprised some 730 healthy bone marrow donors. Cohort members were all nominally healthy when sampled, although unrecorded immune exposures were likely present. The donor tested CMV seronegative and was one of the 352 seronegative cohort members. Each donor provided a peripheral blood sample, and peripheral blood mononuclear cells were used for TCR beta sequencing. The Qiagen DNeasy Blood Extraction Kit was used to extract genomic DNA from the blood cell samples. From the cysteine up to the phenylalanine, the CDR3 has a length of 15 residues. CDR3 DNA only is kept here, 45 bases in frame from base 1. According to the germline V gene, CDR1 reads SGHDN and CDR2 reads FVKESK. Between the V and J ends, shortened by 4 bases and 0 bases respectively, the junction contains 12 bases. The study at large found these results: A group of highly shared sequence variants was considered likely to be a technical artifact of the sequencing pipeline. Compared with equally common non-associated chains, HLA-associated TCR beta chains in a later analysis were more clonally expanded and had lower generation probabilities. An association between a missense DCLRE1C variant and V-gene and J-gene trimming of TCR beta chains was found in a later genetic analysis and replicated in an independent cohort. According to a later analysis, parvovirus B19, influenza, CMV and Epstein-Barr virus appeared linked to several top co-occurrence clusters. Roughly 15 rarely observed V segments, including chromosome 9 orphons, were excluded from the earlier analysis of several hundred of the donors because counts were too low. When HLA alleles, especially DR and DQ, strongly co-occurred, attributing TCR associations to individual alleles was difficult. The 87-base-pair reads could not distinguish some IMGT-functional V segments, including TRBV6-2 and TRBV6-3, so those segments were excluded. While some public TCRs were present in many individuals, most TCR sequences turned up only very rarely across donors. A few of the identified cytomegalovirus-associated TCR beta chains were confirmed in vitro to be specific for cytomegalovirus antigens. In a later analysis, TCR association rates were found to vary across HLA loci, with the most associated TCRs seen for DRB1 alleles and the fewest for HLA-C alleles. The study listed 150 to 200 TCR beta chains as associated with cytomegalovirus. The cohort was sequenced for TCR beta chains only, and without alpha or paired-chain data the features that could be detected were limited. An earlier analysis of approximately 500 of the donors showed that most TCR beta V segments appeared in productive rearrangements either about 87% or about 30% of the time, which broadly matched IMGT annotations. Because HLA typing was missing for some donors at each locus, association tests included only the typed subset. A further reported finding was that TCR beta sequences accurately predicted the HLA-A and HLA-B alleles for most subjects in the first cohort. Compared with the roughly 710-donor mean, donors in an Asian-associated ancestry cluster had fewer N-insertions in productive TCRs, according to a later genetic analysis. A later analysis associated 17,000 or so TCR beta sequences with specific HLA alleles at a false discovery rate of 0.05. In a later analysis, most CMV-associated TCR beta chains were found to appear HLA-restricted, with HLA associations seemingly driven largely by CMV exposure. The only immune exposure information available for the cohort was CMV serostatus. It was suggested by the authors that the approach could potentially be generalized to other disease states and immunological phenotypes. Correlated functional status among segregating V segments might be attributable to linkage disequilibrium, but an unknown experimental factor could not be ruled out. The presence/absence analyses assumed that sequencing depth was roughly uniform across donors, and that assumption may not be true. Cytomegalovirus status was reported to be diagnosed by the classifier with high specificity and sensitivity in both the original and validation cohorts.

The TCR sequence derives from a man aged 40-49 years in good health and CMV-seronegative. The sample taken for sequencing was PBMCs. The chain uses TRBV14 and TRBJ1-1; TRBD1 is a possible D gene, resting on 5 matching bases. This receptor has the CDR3 CASSLPGGLNTEAFF. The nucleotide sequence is TGTGCCAGCAGCCTTCCCGGGGGGTTGAACACTGAAGCTTTCTTT.